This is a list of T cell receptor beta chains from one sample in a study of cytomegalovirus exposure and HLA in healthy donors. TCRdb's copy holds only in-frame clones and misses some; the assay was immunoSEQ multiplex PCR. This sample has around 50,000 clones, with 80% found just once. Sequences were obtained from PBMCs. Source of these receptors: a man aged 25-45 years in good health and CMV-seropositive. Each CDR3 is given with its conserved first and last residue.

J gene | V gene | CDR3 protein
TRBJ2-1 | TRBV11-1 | CASSSRLGSSYNEQFF
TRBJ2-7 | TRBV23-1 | CASGTQGGEQYF
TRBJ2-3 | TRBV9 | CASSVYNGVSTDTQYF
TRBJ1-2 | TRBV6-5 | CASSYSGTDNYGYTF
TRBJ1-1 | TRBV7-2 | CASSRRVGTEAFF
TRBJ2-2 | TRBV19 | CASIPTGFTGELFF
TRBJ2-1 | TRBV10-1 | CASSGSQGEQFF
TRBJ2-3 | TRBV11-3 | CASSLGSRGTDTQYF
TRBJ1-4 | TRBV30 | CAWGRAEKLFF
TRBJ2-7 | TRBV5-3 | CARSTGQILYEQYF
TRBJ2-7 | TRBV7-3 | CASSLTGTDNGEQYF
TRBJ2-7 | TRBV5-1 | CASSLEGITYEQYF
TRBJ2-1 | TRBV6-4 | CASSGTSGGNEQFF
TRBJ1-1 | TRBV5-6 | CASVRTGRTEAFF
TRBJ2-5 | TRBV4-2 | CASSDTGQPGETQYF
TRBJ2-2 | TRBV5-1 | CASSSDRIGLLANTGELFF
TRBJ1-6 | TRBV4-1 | CASSDERLNSPLHF
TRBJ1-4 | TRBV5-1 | CASSPQGASNEKLFF
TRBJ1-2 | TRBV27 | CASSPWTGGKRYGYTF
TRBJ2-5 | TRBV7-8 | CASSLGSLGETQYF
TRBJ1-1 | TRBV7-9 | CSSSPQGTEAFF
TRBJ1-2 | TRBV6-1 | CASSEDRDYGYTF
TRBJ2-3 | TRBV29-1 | CSVEDTIFSADTQYF
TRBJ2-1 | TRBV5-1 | CASWKGDSYNEQFF
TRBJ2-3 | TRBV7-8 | CASSLIRVGQVLTDTQYF
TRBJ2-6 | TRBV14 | CASSPPSGIGSGANVLTF
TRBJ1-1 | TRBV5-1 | CASSSEVNTEAFF
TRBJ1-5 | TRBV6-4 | CASRQGLGNQPQHF